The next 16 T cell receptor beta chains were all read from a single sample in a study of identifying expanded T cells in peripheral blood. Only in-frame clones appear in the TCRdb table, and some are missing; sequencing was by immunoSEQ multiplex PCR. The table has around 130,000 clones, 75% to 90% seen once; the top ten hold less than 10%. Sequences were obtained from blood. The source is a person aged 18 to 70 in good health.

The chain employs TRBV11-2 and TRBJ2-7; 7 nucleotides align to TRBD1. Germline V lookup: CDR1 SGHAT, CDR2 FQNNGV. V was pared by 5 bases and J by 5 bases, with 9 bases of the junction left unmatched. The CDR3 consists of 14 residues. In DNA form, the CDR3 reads TGTGCCAGCAGCCCCCAGGGGGTTCAGAACGAGCAGTACTTC. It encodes CASSPQGVQNEQYF.

The DNA of the CDR3 is TGTGCCAGTGGGCAAGTTGGGGCCCATATGAACACTGAAGCTTTCTTT. It is translated as CASGQVGAHMNTEAFF. The chain couples TRBV19 to TRBJ1-1; D is possibly TRBD1 (5 bases). Germline-derived CDR1 and CDR2 are LNHDA and SQIVND (reference sequence). This CDR3 is 16 amino acids long. V was trimmed by 8 bases and J by 0 bases, leaving 19 bases between them. Combining the CDR3 with reference TRBV19 and TRBJ1-1 gives the whole variable domain DGGITQSPKYLFRKEGQNVTLSCEQNLNHDAMYWYRQDPGQGLRLIYYSQIVNDFQKGDIAEGYSVSREKKESFPLTVTSAQKNPTAFYLCASGQVGAHMNTEAFFGQGTRLTVV.

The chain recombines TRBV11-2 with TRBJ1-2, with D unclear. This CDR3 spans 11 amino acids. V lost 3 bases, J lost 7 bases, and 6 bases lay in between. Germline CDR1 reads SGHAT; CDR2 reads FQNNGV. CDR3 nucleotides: TGTGCCAGCAGCTTTGGGTCTGGCTACACCTTC. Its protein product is CASSFGSGYTF. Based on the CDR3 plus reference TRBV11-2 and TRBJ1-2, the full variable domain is EAGVAQSPRYKIIEKRQSVAFWCNPISGHATLYWYQQILGQGPKLLIQFQNNGVVDDSQLPKDRFSAERLKGVDSTLKIQPAKLEDSAVYLCASSFGSGYTFGSGTRLTVV.

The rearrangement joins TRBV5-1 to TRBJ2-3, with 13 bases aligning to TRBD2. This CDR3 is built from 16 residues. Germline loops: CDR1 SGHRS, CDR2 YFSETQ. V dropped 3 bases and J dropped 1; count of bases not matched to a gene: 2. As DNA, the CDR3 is TGCGCCAGCAGCTGGACTAGCGGGAGTCGCACAGATACGCAGTATTTT. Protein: CASSWTSGSRTDTQYF.

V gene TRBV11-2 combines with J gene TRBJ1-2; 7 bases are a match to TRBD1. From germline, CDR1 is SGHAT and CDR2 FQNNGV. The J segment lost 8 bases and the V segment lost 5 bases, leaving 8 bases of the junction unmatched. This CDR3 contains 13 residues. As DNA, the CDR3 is TGTGCCAGCAGCCCCGGCAGGGGGGGCGGCTACACCTTC. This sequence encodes CASSPGRGGGYTF.

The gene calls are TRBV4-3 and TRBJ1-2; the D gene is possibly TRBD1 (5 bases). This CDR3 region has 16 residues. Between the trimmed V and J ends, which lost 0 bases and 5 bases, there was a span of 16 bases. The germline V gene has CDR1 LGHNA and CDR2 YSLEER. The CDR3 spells CASSQEYRGLGYGYTF. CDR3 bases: TGCGCCAGCAGCCAAGAATACCGGGGACTAGGGTATGGCTACACCTTC.

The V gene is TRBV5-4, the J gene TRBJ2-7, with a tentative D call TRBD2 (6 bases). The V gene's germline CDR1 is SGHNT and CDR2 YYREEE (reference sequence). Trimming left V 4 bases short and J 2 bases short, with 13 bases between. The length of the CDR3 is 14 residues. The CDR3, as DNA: TGTGCCAGCAGCCCGAAGGGAGGAACCTACGAGCAGTACTTC. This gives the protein CASSPKGGTYEQYF.

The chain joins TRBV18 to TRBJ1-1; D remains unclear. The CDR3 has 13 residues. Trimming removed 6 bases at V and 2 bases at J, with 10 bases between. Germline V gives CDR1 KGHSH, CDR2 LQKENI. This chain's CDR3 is CASSHSANTEAFF. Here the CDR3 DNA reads TGTGCCAGCTCCCACAGTGCCAACACTGAAGCTTTCTTT.

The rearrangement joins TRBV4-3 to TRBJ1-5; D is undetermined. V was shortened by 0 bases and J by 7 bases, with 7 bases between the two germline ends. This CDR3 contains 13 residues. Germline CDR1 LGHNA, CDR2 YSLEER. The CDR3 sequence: CASSQDTEQPQHF. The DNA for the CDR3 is TGCGCCAGCAGCCAAGATACGGAGCAGCCCCAGCATTTT.

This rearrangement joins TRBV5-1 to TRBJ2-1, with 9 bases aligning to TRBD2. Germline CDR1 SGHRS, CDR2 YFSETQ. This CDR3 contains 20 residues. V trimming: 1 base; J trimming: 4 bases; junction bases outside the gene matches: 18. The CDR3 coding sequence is TGCGCCAGCAGCTTGTTTTCCCTCTCGGAGACTAGCGGCTTATACAATGAGCAGTTCTTC. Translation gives CASSLFSLSETSGLYNEQFF.

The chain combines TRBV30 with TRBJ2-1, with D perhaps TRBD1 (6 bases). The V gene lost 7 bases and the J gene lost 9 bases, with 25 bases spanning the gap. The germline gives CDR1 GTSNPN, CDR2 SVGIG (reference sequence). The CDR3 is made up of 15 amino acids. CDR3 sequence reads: CASTLRRGQWSEQFF. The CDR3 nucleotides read TGTGCCTCAACCCTCAGGAGAGGACAGTGGAGTGAGCAGTTCTTC.

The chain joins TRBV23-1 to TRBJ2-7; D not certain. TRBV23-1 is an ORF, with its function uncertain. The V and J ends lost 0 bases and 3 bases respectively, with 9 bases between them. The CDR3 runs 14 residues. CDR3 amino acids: CASSQSLAVYEQYF. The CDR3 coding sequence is TGCGCCAGCAGTCAATCCCTTGCAGTCTACGAGCAGTACTTC.

The CDR3 bases are TGTGCCAGCTCCGGTGGGGCCAACGTCCTGACTTTC. Residues: CASSGGANVLTF. J is TRBJ2-6 and V is TRBV6-5; D unclear. Germline V CDR1 and CDR2: MNHEY, SVGAGI. V lost 8 bases and J 3 bases, leaving 5 bases between the germline ends. The CDR3 has 12 residues.

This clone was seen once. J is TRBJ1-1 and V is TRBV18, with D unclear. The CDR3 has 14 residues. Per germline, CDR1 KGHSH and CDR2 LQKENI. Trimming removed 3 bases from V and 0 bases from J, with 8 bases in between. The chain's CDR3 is CASSPGGMNTEAFF. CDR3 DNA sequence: TGTGCCAGCTCACCGGGCGGTATGAACACTGAAGCTTTCTTT.

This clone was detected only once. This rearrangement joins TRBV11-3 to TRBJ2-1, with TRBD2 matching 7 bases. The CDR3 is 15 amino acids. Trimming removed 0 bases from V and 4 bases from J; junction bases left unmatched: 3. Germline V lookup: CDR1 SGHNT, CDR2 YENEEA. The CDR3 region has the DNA TGTGCCAGCAGCTTAGAATCGGGGGGATACAATGAGCAGTTCTTC. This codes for CASSLESGGYNEQFF.

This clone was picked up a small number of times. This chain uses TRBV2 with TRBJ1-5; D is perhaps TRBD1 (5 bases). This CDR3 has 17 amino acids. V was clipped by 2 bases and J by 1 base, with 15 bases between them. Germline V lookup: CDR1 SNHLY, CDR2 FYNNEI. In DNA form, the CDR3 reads TGTGCCAGCAGTGAAAGAGGGGCCCGGGAGAGCAATCAGCCCCAGCATTTT. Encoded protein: CASSERGARESNQPQHF. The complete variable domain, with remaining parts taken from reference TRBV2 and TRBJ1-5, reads EPEVTQTPSHQVTQMGQEVILRCVPISNHLYFYWYRQILGQKVEFLVSFYNNEISEKSEIFDDQFSVERPDGSNFTLKIRSTKLEDSAMYFCASSERGARESNQPQHFGDGTRLSIL.